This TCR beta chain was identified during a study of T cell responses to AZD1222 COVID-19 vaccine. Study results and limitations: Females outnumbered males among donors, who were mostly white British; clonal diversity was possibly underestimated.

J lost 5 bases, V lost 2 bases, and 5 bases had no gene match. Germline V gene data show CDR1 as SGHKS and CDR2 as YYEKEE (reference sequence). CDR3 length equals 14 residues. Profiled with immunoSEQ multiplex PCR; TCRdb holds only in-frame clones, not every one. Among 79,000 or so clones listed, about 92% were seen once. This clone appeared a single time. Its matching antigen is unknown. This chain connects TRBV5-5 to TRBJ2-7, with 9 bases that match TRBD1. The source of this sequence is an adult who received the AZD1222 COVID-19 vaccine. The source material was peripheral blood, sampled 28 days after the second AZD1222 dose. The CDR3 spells CASSFGDRAHEQYV. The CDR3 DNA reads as TGTGCCAGCAGCTTCGGGGACAGGGCCCACGAGCAGTACGTC.